These T cell receptor beta chains were read from a single sample in a study of cytomegalovirus exposure and HLA in healthy donors. Profiling relied on immunoSEQ multiplex PCR, and the TCRdb table lists in-frame clones only, not all of them. The sample shows 80,000 to 100,000 clones, 81% of them seen only once. Material: PBMCs. The source is a man aged 35 to 55 in good health and CMV-seronegative. Each CDR3 is given with its conserved first and last residue. The order of the fields is CDR3 length, J gene, V gene, D gene, clone size, CDR3 protein, CDR3 DNA. The D gene is left open where the match is weak. The listing skips clone size in some rows; elsewhere it reads once, few, many or a size class.

len: 16; j_gene: TRBJ2-1; v_gene: TRBV7-2; d_gene: -; abundance: few; CDR3aa: CASSLAAARANNEQFF; CDR3nt: TGTGCCAGCAGCTTAGCGGCAGCAAGAGCGAACAATGAGCAGTTCTTC
len: 15; j_gene: TRBJ1-2; v_gene: TRBV7-2; d_gene: -; abundance: few; CDR3aa: CASSLLVGWNYGYTF; CDR3nt: TGTGCCAGCAGCTTATTGGTGGGCTGGAACTATGGCTACACCTTC
len: 17; j_gene: TRBJ2-7; v_gene: TRBV28; d_gene: TRBD1; abundance: -; CDR3aa: CASSPPPGQGGSYEQYF; CDR3nt: TGTGCCAGCAGTCCTCCGCCGGGACAGGGGGGCTCCTACGAGCAGTACTTC
len: 14; j_gene: TRBJ1-6; v_gene: TRBV6-1; d_gene: TRBD1; abundance: -; CDR3aa: CASRQGNDNSPLHF; CDR3nt: TGTGCCAGCCGACAGGGGAATGATAATTCACCCCTCCACTTT
len: 14; j_gene: TRBJ2-5; v_gene: TRBV27; d_gene: TRBD1; abundance: few; CDR3aa: CASKGQATQETQYF; CDR3nt: TGTGCCAGCAAGGGACAGGCGACACAAGAGACCCAGTACTTC
len: 14; j_gene: TRBJ2-1; v_gene: TRBV7-2; d_gene: -; abundance: -; CDR3aa: CASSHRPGVNEQFF; CDR3nt: TGTGCCAGCAGCCACCGGCCAGGGGTGAATGAGCAGTTCTTC
len: 14; j_gene: TRBJ1-2; v_gene: TRBV28; d_gene: TRBD1; abundance: -; CDR3aa: CASRVSDRAGGYTF; CDR3nt: TGTGCCAGCAGAGTGAGCGACAGGGCGGGTGGCTACACCTTC
len: 14; j_gene: TRBJ2-3; v_gene: TRBV11-2; d_gene: -; abundance: once; CDR3aa: CASSLGRVTDTQYF; CDR3nt: TGTGCCAGCAGCCTAGGTAGAGTCACAGATACGCAGTATTTT
len: 16; j_gene: TRBJ2-2; v_gene: TRBV10-2; d_gene: TRBD2; abundance: -; CDR3aa: CATSQSGGAGTGELFF; CDR3nt: TGCGCCACCTCCCAAAGCGGGGGGGCCGGTACCGGGGAGCTGTTTTTT
len: 16; j_gene: TRBJ2-1; v_gene: TRBV6-1; d_gene: TRBD2; abundance: -; CDR3aa: CTSSEWRGAGYNEQFF; CDR3nt: TGTACCAGCAGTGAATGGCGGGGGGCGGGCTACAATGAGCAGTTCTTC
len: 14; j_gene: TRBJ1-3; v_gene: TRBV30; d_gene: -; abundance: -; CDR3aa: CAWRFQGSGNTIYF; CDR3nt: TGTGCCTGGAGATTTCAGGGCTCTGGAAACACCATATATTTT
len: 12; j_gene: TRBJ1-1; v_gene: TRBV25-1; d_gene: TRBD1; abundance: -; CDR3aa: CASSRDSERPFF; CDR3nt: TGTGCCAGCAGTAGGGACAGCGAGAGGCCTTTCTTT
len: 15; j_gene: TRBJ2-1; v_gene: TRBV11-2; d_gene: -; abundance: -; CDR3aa: CASSLGLGGPNEQFF; CDR3nt: TGTGCCAGCAGCTTAGGTTTAGGAGGTCCCAATGAGCAGTTCTTC
len: 13; j_gene: TRBJ1-1; v_gene: TRBV11-2; d_gene: -; abundance: once; CDR3aa: CASSPRGSTEAFF; CDR3nt: TGTGCCAGCAGCCCTCGGGGAAGTACTGAAGCTTTCTTT
len: 13; j_gene: TRBJ1-1; v_gene: TRBV14; d_gene: -; abundance: -; CDR3aa: CASSQGQNTEAFF; CDR3nt: TGTGCCAGCAGCCAAGGACAGAACACTGAAGCTTTCTTT
len: 16; j_gene: TRBJ2-1; v_gene: TRBV6-1; d_gene: TRBD2; abundance: -; CDR3aa: CASSKAGGLSYNEQFF; CDR3nt: TGTGCCAGCAGTAAAGCGGGGGGGCTCTCCTACAATGAGCAGTTCTTC
len: 15; j_gene: TRBJ2-6; v_gene: TRBV5-6; d_gene: -; abundance: -; CDR3aa: CASSLGGTGANVLTF; CDR3nt: TGTGCCAGCAGCTTGGGGGGCACTGGGGCCAACGTCCTGACTTTC
len: 17; j_gene: TRBJ1-1; v_gene: TRBV5-6; d_gene: -; abundance: once; CDR3aa: CASSLGAGPFLNTEAFF; CDR3nt: TGTGCCAGCAGCTTGGGGGCAGGGCCGTTTTTGAACACTGAAGCTTTCTTT
len: 12; j_gene: TRBJ1-2; v_gene: TRBV11-2; d_gene: -; abundance: -; CDR3aa: CASTLGGRGYTF; CDR3nt: TGTGCCAGCACCTTGGGTGGGAGGGGCTACACCTTC
len: 14; j_gene: TRBJ2-2; v_gene: TRBV9; d_gene: -; abundance: few; CDR3aa: CASRRETSAGELFF; CDR3nt: TGTGCCAGCAGGAGGGAGACCTCGGCCGGGGAGCTGTTTTTT
len: 12; j_gene: TRBJ2-7; v_gene: TRBV11-2; d_gene: -; abundance: -; CDR3aa: CASSSSDYEQYF; CDR3nt: TGTGCCAGCAGCTCATCAGACTACGAGCAGTACTTC
len: 13; j_gene: TRBJ1-1; v_gene: TRBV2; d_gene: -; abundance: -; CDR3aa: CASSPRVNTEAFF; CDR3nt: TGTGCCAGCAGCCCCAGGGTGAACACTGAAGCTTTCTTT